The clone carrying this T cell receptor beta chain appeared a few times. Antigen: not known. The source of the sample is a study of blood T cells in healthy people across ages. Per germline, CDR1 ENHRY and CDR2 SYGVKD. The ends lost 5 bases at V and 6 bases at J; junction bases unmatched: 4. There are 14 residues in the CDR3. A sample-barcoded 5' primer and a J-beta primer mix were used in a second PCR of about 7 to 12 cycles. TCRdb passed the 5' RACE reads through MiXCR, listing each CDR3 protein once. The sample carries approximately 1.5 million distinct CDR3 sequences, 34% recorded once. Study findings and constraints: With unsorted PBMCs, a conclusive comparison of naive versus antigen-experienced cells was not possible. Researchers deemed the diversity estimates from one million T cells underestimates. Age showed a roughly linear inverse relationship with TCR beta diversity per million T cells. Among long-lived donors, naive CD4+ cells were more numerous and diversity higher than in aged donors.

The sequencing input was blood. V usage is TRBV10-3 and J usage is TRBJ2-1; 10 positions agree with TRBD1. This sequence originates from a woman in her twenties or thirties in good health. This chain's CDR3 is CAISTGQGFNEQFF. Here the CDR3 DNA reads TGTGCCATCAGTACGGGACAGGGGTTCAATGAGCAGTTCTTC.